This TCR beta chain was observed in a study of T-cell memory formation after mild COVID-19. 5'RACE with constant-segment primers built TCRalpha and TCRbeta cDNA libraries with UMIs. TCRdb re-called the 5' RACE reads through MiXCR, storing one row per CDR3 protein. This sample has around 440,000 distinct CDR3 sequences, with 18% found just once. Study-wide points: There was no confirmation that second-wave clones peaking on day 37 were SARS-CoV-2 specific.

As regards this clonotype: Its antigen remains unknown.

CDR3 length: 14 amino acids. With 5 bases clipped from V and 4 bases from J, the junction kept 7 bases outside the gene matches. The V gene's germline CDR1 is MNHEY and CDR2 SMNVEV (reference sequence). The source of this sequence is an adult woman who had mild COVID-19 (a few samples of this study predate the infection). Cell type and time point are not known. This chain joins TRBV27 and TRBJ2-7; TRBD2 matches 8 bases. Sequencing used PBMCs or a T cell subset sorted from them (not recorded which). This chain's CDR3 is CASSEAGLAYEQYF. In nucleotides, the CDR3 is TGTGCCAGCAGTGAGGCCGGACTAGCTTACGAGCAGTACTTC.